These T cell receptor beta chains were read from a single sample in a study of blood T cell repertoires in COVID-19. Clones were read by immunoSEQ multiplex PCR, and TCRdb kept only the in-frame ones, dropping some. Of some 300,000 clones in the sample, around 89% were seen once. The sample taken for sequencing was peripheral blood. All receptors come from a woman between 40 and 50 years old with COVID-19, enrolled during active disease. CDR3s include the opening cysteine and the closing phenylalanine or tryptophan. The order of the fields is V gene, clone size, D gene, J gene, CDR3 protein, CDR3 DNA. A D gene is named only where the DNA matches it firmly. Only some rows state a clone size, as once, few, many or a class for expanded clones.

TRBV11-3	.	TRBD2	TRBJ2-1	CASSQLATGGNEQFF	TGTGCCAGCAGCCAACTAGCGACTGGTGGAAATGAGCAGTTCTTC
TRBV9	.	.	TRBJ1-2	CASSVELSTGGYGYTF	TGTGCCAGCAGCGTAGAGCTATCGACGGGCGGGTATGGCTACACCTTC
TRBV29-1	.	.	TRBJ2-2	CSVEVGRVNTGELFF	TGCAGCGTTGAAGTTGGCAGGGTGAACACCGGGGAGCTGTTTTTT
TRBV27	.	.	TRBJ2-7	CASSPLRDITYEQYF	TGTGCCAGCAGCCCACTCCGGGACATCACCTACGAGCAGTACTTC
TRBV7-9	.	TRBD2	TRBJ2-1	CASSPASGRKLGEQFF	TGTGCAAGCAGCCCCGCTAGCGGGAGAAAGTTGGGTGAGCAGTTCTTC
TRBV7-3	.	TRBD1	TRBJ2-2	CASSLSTGAGELFF	TGTGCCAGCAGCTTAAGCACAGGGGCCGGGGAGCTGTTTTTT
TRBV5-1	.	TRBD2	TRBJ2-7	CASSPTSGSNYEQYF	TGCGCCAGCAGCCCCACTAGCGGGAGTAACTACGAGCAGTACTTC
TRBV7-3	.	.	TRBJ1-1	CASSLYMNTEAFF	TGTGCCAGCAGCTTATACATGAACACTGAAGCTTTCTTT
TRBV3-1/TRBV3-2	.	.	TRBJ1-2	CASSPYAGRAGYTF	TGTGCCAGCAGCCCTTATGCAGGGCGCGCCGGCTACACCTTC
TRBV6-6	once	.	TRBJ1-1	CASSLLRGRGLIRIGVTEAFF	TGTGCCAGCAGTCTTCTCAGGGGTAGAGGACTGATCAGGATTGGGGTGACTGAAGCTTTCTTT
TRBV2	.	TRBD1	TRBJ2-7	CASREETGGMDEQYF	TGTGCCAGCAGGGAAGAGACAGGGGGGATGGACGAGCAGTACTTC
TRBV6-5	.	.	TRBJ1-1	CASRAGSPTEAFF	TGTGCCAGCAGGGCCGGGAGCCCCACTGAAGCTTTCTTT
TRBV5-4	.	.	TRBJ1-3	CASYPHGSSGNTIYF	TGTGCCAGCTACCCCCACGGTAGCTCTGGAAACACCATATATTTT
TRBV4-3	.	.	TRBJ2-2	CASSQPVRGTGELFF	TGCGCCAGCAGCCAACCCGTCAGGGGCACCGGGGAGCTGTTTTTT
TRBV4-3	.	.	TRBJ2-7	CASSQVTVGEQYF	TGCGCCAGCAGCCAAGTAACAGTCGGCGAGCAGTACTTC
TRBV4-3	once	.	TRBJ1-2	CASSPAGANYGYTF	TGCGCCAGCAGCCCAGCAGGGGCGAACTATGGCTACACCTTC
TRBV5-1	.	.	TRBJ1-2	CASSPDRYDGYTF	TGCGCCAGCAGCCCAGACAGGTACGATGGCTACACCTTC
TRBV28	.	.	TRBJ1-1	CASVELGQPNTEAFF	TGTGCCAGCGTTGAATTAGGACAGCCGAACACTGAAGCTTTCTTT
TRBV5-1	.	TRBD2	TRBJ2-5	CASSLAASGGMETQYF	TGCGCCAGCAGCTTGGCCGCTAGCGGGGGGATGGAGACCCAGTACTTC
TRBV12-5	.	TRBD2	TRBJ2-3	CASGFSSGWADTQYF	TGTGCTAGTGGTTTTTCTAGCGGTTGGGCAGATACGCAGTATTTT
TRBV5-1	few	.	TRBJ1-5	CASSLTGLGNQPQHF	TGCGCCAGCAGCTTGACGGGACTGGGGAATCAGCCCCAGCATTTT
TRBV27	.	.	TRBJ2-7	CASRMLTRDSEQYF	TGTGCCAGCAGAATGTTGACGAGGGATTCCGAGCAGTACTTC
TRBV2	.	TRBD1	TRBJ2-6	CASRGQGGYNVLTF	TGTGCCAGCAGGGGACAGGGTGGCTACAACGTCCTGACTTTC
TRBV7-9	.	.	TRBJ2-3	CASSLDAGDTQYF	TGTGCCAGCAGCTTAGACGCGGGAGATACGCAGTATTTT
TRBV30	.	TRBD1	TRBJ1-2	CAWSFDRAYGYTF	TGTGCCTGGAGTTTTGACAGGGCTTATGGCTACACCTTC
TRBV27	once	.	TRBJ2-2	CASSLAVRVAGELFF	TGTGCCAGCAGTTTAGCTGTGAGGGTAGCCGGGGAGCTGTTTTTT
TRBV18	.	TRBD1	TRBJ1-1	CASSPGTAMNTEAFF	TGTGCCAGCTCACCCGGGACAGCCATGAACACTGAAGCTTTCTTT
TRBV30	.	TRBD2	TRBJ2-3	CAWSSGGVGTDTQYF	TGTGCCTGGAGCTCGGGGGGGGTGGGCACAGATACGCAGTATTTT
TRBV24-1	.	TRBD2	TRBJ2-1	CATSESSGGNNEQFF	TGTGCCACCAGTGAGTCTAGCGGGGGGAACAATGAGCAGTTCTTC
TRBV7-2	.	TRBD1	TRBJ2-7	CASSLVRDSAYEQYF	TGTGCCAGCAGCTTAGTCCGGGACAGCGCCTACGAGCAGTACTTC
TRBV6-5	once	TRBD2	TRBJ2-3	CASRRLAIEDTQYF	TGTGCCAGCAGGAGACTAGCGATAGAAGATACGCAGTATTTT
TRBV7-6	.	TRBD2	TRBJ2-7	CASSLASGLVYEQYF	TGTGCCAGCAGCTTAGCATCGGGACTAGTTTACGAGCAGTACTTC
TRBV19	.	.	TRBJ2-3	CASSIPGTDTQYF	TGTGCCAGTAGTATCCCAGGCACAGATACGCAGTATTTT
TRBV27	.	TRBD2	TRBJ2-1	CASSLLAGSYNEQFF	TGTGCCAGCAGTTTACTAGCGGGCTCCTACAATGAGCAGTTCTTC
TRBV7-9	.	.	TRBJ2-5	CASSFGGREETQYF	TGTGCCAGCAGCTTCGGGGGGCGCGAAGAGACCCAGTACTTC
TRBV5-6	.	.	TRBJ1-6	CASSLDGSSYNSPLHF	TGTGCCAGCAGCTTGGACGGGAGCTCCTATAATTCACCCCTCCACTTT
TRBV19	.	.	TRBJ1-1	CASIKLQGMNTEAFF	TGTGCCAGTATCAAATTACAGGGTATGAACACTGAAGCTTTCTTT
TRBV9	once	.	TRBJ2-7	CASSVVGVGEQYF	TGTGCCAGCAGCGTAGTAGGGGTGGGCGAGCAGTACTTC
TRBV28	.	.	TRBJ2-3	CASSSGGTDTQYF	TGTGCCAGCAGTTCCGGGGGTACAGATACGCAGTATTTT
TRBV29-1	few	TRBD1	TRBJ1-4	CSAMTGGSEKLFF	TGCAGCGCTATGACAGGGGGTAGTGAAAAACTGTTTTTT
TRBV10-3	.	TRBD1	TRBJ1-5	CAISKTGEVKPQHF	TGTGCCATCAGTAAGACAGGGGAGGTGAAGCCCCAGCATTTT
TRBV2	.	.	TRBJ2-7	CASSARGEQYF	TGTGCCAGCAGTGCCAGGGGCGAGCAGTACTTC
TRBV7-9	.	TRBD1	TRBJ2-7	CASSFMGQGRFEQYF	TGTGCCAGCAGCTTCATGGGACAGGGTCGTTTCGAGCAGTACTTC
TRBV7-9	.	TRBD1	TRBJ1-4	CASSHVDRANEKLFF	TGTGCCAGCAGCCACGTGGACAGGGCTAATGAAAAACTGTTTTTT
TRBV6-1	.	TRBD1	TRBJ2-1	CASSVTGTGAGNEQFF	TGTGCCAGCAGTGTAACCGGGACAGGGGCCGGGAATGAGCAGTTCTTC
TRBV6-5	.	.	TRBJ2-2	CASSYYQGRNTGELFF	TGTGCCAGCAGTTACTATCAAGGGAGGAACACCGGGGAGCTGTTTTTT
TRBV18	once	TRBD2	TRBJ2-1	CASSPRLATGSYNEQFF	TGTGCCAGCTCACCGAGACTAGCGACAGGCTCCTACAATGAGCAGTTCTTC
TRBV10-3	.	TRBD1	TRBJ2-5	CAIRTGVEETQYF	TGTGCCATCAGGACAGGGGTAGAAGAGACCCAGTACTTC
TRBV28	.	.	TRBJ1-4	CASKLTGREKLFF	TGTGCCAGCAAGCTTACAGGGCGCGAAAAACTGTTTTTT